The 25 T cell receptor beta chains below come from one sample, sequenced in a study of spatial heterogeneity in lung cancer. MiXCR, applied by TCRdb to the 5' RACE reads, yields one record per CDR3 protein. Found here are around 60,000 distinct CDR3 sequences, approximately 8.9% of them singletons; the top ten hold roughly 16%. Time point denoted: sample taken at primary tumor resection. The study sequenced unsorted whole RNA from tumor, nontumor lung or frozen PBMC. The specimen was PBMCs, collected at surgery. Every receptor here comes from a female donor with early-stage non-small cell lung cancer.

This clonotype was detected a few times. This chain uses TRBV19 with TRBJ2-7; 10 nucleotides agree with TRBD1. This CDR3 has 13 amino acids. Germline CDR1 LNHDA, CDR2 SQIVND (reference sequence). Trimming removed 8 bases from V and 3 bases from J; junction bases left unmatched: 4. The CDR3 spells CASGTGVRYEQYF. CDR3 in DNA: TGTGCCAGTGGGACAGGGGTTCGCTACGAGCAGTACTTC.

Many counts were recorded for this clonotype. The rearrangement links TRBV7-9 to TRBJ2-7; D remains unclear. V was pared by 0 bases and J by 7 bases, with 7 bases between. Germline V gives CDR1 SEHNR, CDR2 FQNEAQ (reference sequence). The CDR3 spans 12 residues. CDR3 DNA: TGTGCCAGCAGCTTAGCGTACGGGGAGCAGTACTTC. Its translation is CASSLAYGEQYF.

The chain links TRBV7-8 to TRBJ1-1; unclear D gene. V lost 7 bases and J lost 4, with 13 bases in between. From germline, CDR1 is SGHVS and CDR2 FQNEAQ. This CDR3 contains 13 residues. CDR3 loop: CASTPRLATEAFF. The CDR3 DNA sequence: TGTGCCAGCACCCCGAGGCTGGCCACTGAAGCTTTCTTT.

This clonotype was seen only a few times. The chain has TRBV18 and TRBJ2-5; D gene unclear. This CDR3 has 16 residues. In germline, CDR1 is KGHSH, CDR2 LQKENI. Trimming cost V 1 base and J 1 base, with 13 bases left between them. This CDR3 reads CASSPQGSPLQETQYF. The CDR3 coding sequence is TGTGCCAGCTCACCACAAGGGTCTCCGCTCCAAGAGACCCAGTACTTC.

CDR3 protein: CASSSLTGGGTEAFF. The CDR3 DNA sequence: TGCGCCAGCAGCTCCCTGACAGGCGGGGGCACTGAAGCTTTCTTT. The chain employs TRBV5-1 and TRBJ1-1, with a tentative D call TRBD1 (6 bases). V was cut by 3 bases and J by 4 bases, with 16 bases left in between. CDR3 length: 15 amino acids. Per the germline V gene, CDR1 is SGHRS and CDR2 is YFSETQ.

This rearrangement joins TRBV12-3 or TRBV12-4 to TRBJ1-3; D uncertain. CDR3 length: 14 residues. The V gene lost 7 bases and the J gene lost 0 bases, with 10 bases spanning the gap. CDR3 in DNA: TGTGCCAGCAATGGCGGCTCCTCTGGAAACACCATATATTTT. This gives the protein CASNGGSSGNTIYF.

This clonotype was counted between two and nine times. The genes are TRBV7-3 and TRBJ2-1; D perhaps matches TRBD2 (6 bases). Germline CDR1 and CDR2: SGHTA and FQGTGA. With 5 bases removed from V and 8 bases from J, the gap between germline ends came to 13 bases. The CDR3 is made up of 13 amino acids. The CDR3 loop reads CASSLNPSDEQFF. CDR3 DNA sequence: TGTGCCAGCAGCCTAAACCCTAGCGATGAGCAGTTCTTC. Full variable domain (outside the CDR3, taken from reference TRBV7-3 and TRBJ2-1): GAGVSQTPSNKVTEKGKYVELRCDPISGHTALYWYRQSLGQGPEFLIYFQGTGAADDSGLPNDRFFAVRPEGSVSTLKIQRTERGDSAVYLCASSLNPSDEQFFGPGTRLTVL.

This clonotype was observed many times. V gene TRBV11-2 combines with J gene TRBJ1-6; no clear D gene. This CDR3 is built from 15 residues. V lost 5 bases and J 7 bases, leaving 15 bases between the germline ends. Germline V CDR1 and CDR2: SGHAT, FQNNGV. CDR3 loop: CASSPLRASNSPLHF. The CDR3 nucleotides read TGTGCCAGCAGCCCCCTCCGGGCCTCAAATTCACCCCTCCACTTT.

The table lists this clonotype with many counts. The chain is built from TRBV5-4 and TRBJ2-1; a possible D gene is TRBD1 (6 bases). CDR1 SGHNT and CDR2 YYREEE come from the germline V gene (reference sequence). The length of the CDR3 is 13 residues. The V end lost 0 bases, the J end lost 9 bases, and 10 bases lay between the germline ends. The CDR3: CASSLETGGEQFF. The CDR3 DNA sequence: TGTGCCAGCAGCTTGGAGACAGGTGGTGAGCAGTTCTTC.

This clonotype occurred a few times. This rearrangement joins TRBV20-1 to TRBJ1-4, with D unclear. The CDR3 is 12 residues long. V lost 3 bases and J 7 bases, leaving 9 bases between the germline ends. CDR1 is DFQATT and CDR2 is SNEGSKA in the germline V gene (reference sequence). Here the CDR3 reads CSARAESEKLFF. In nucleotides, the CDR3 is TGCAGTGCTAGGGCAGAAAGTGAAAAACTGTTTTTT.

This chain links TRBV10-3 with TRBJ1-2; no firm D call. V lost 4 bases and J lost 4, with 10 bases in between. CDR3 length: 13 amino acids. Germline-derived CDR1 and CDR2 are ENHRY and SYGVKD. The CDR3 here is CAISARPLYGYTF. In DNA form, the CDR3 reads TGTGCCATCAGTGCCAGGCCGCTCTATGGCTACACCTTC.

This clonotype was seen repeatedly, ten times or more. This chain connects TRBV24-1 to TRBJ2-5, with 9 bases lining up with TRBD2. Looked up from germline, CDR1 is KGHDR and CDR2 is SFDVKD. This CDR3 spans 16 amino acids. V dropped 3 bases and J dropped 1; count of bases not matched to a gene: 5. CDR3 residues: CATSDGSGGPQETQYF. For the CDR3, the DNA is TGTGCCACCAGTGATGGTAGCGGGGGCCCCCAAGAGACCCAGTACTTC.

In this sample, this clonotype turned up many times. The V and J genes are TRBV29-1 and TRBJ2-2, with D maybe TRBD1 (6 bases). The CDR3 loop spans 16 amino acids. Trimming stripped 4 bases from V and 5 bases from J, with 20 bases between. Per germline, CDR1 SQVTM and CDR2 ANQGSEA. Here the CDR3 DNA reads TGCAGCGTTGGAAGCCCGACAGGTGGCGTAACCGGGGAGCTGTTTTTT. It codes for CSVGSPTGGVTGELFF.

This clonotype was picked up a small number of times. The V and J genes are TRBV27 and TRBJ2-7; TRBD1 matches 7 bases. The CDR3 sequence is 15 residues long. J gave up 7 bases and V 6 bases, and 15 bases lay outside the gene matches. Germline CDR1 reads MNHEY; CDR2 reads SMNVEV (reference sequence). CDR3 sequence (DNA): TGTGCCAGCAGACCCTCGGGACAGTTTGGTTCAGAGCAGTACTTC. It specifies CASRPSGQFGSEQYF.

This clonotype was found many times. This chain's CDR3 is CASSVELAANTGELFF. As DNA, the CDR3 is TGTGCCAGCAGCGTGGAGCTAGCGGCAAACACCGGGGAGCTGTTTTTT. This chain uses TRBV12-3 or TRBV12-4 with TRBJ2-2, with 7 bases identical to TRBD2. Unmatched junction bases numbered 9, after V lost 6 bases and J lost 2 bases. The CDR3 consists of 16 residues.

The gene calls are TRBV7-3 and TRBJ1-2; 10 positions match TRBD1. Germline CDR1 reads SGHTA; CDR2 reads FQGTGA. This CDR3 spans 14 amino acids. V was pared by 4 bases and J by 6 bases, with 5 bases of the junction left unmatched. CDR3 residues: CASSSSTGGNGYTF. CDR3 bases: TGTGCCAGCAGCTCATCGACAGGGGGCAATGGCTACACCTTC.

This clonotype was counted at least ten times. CDR3 DNA sequence: TGTGCCAGCAGCCAAACACTAGCGGCCTCCTACGAGCAGTACGTC. Amino acid sequence: CASSQTLAASYEQYV. V is TRBV7-8 and J is TRBJ2-7, with 8 nucleotides matching TRBD2. From germline, CDR1 is SGHVS and CDR2 FQNEAQ. V gave up 5 bases and J gave up 0 bases; unmatched junction bases: 6. The CDR3 spans 15 residues.

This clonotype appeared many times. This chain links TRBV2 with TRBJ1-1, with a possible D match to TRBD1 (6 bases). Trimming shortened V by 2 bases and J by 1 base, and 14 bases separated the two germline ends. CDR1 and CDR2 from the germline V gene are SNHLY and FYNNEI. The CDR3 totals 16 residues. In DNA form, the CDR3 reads TGTGCCAGCAGTGAACCAAGGGACACTTCGAACACTGAAGCTTTCTTT. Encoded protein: CASSEPRDTSNTEAFF.

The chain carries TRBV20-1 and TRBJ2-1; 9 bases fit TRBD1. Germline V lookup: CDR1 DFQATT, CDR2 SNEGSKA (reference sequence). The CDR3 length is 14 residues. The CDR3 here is CSPGRGQGYNEQFF. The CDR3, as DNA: TGCAGCCCTGGCCGGGGACAGGGATACAATGAGCAGTTCTTC.

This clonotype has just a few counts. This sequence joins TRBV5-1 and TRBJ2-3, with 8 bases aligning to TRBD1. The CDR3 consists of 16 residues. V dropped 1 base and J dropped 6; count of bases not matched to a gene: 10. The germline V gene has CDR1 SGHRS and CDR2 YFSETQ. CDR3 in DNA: TGCGCCAGCAGCTTGCATCCGGACAGGGTTGCCGATACGCAGTATTTT. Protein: CASSLHPDRVADTQYF.

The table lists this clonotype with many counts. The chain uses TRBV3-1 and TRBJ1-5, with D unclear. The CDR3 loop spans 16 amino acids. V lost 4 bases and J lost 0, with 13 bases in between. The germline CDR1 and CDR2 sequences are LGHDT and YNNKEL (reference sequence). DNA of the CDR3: TGTGCCAGCAGCCGTGGCTACGCGGATAGCAATCAGCCCCAGCATTTT. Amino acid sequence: CASSRGYADSNQPQHF. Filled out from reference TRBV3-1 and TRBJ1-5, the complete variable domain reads DTAVSQTPKYLVTQMGNDKSIKCEQNLGHDTMYWYKQDSKKFLKIMFSYNNKELIINETVPNRFSPKSPDKAHLNLHINSLELGDSAVYFCASSRGYADSNQPQHFGDGTRLSIL.

In DNA, the CDR3 is TGCAGTGCTAACATTCGAGAGGACTTGCTCTCCTACGAGCAGTACTTC. Its translation is CSANIREDLLSYEQYF. The chain employs TRBV20-1 and TRBJ2-7, with D possibly TRBD2 on 5 matching bases. This CDR3 is 16 amino acids long. Trimming took off 4 bases at V and 0 bases at J, with 19 bases between the two ends. Germline loops: CDR1 DFQATT, CDR2 SNEGSKA (reference sequence).

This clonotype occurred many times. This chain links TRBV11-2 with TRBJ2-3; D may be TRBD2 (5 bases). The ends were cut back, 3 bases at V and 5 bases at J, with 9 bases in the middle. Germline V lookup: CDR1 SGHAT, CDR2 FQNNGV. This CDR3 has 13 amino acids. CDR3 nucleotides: TGTGCCAGCAGCTTGGACTGGGGAGATACGCAGTATTTT. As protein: CASSLDWGDTQYF.

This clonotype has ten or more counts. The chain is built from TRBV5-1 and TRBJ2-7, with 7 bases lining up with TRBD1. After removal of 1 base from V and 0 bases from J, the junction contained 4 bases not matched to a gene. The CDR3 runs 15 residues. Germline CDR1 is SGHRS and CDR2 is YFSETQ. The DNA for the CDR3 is TGCGCCAGCAGCTTGCCGAGGGACAGCTCCTACGAGCAGTACTTC. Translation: CASSLPRDSSYEQYF.

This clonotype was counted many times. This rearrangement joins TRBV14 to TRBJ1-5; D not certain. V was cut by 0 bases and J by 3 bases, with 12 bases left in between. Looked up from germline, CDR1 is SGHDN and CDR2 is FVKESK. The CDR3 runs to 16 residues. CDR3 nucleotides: TGTGCCAGCAGCCAAGACCCTTCAGTCGCCAATCAGCCCCAGCATTTT. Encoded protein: CASSQDPSVANQPQHF.